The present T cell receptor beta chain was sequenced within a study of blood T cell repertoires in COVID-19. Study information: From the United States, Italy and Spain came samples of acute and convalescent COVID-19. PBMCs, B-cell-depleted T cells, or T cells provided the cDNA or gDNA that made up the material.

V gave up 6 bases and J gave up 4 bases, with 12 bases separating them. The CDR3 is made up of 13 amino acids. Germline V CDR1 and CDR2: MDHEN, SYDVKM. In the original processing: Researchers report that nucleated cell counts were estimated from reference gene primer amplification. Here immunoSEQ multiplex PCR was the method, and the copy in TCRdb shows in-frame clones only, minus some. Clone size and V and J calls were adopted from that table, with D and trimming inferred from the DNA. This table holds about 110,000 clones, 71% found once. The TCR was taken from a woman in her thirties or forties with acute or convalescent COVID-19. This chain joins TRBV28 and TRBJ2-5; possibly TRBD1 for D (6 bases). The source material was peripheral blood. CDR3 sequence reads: CASRIQGVETQYF. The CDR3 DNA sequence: TGTGCCAGCAGGATACAGGGTGTAGAGACCCAGTACTTC.